This TCR beta chain stems from a study of OX40 agonist ivuxolimab in advanced cancers. Sequencing was performed with immunoSEQ multiplex PCR; in TCRdb, only in-frame clones are kept and a portion is missing. The sample carries tens of thousands of clones, roughly four fifths recorded once. This CDR3 region has 13 residues. V was trimmed by 5 bases and J by 1 base, leaving 9 bases between them. Germline V gene data show CDR1 as SEHNR and CDR2 as FQNEAQ (reference sequence). This clone has just one count. This specimen consisted of CD4+ or CD8+ T cells sorted from blood, obtained in a trial of the OX40 agonist ivuxolimab. This TCR was sampled from an adult with an advanced solid tumor such as melanoma, head and neck, liver or kidney cancer. This chain joins TRBV7-9 and TRBJ2-7; D uncertain. CDR3 DNA sequence: TGTGCCAGCAGCCGGAGTGCTTCCTACGAGCAGTACTTC. It yields the protein CASSRSASYEQYF.